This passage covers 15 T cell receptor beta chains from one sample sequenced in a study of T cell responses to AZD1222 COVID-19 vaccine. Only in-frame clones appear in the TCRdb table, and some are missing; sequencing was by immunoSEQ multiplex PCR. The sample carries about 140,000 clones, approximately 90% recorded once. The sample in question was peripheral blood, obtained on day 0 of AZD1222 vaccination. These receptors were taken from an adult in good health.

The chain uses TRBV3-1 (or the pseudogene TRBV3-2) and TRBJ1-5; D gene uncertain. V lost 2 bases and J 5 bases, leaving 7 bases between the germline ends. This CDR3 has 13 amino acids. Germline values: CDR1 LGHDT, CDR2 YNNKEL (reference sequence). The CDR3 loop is CASSQWVDQPQHF. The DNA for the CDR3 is TGTGCCAGCAGCCAATGGGTGGATCAGCCCCAGCATTTT.

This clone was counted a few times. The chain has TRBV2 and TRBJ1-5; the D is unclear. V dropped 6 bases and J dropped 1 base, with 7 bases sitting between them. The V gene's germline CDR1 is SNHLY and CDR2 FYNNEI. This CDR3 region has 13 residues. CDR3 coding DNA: TGTGCCAGCAGGTCTGGGAGCAATCAGCCCCAGCATTTT. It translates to CASRSGSNQPQHF. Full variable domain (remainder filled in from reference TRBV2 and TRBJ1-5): EPEVTQTPSHQVTQMGQEVILRCVPISNHLYFYWYRQILGQKVEFLVSFYNNEISEKSEIFDDQFSVERPDGSNFTLKIRSTKLEDSAMYFCASRSGSNQPQHFGDGTRLSIL.

CDR3 loop: CASRQTGGPYEQYF. The CDR3 coding sequence is TGTGCCAGCAGACAGACAGGGGGCCCCTACGAGCAGTACTTC. The V and J genes are TRBV6-5 and TRBJ2-7, with TRBD1 identical over 10 bases. The germline gives CDR1 MNHEY, CDR2 SVGAGI. This CDR3 has 14 residues. V was clipped by 6 bases and J by 2 bases; unmatched bases: 4.

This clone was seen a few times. The CDR3 loop reads CSASEHGWPFWAEAFF. The CDR3, as DNA: TGCAGTGCTAGTGAACACGGATGGCCCTTCTGGGCTGAAGCTTTCTTT. The chain joins TRBV20-1 to TRBJ1-1; D is undetermined. Germline V lookup: CDR1 DFQATT, CDR2 SNEGSKA (reference sequence). V dropped 3 bases and J dropped 6 bases, with 23 bases sitting between them. The CDR3 is 16 amino acids.

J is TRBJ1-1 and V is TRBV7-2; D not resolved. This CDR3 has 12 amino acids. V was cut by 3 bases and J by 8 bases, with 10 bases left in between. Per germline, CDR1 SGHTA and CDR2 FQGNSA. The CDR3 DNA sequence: TGTGCCAGCAGCTTTGGGCGGACCGAAGCTTTCTTT. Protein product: CASSFGRTEAFF.

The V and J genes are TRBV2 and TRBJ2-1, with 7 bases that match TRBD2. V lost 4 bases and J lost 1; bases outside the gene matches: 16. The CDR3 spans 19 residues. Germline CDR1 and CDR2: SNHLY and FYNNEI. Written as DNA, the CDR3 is TGTGCCAGCAGTGGGGGAAAACCCGGGACTAACCCTTCCTACAATGAGCAGTTCTTC. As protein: CASSGGKPGTNPSYNEQFF. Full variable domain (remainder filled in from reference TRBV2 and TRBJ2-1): EPEVTQTPSHQVTQMGQEVILRCVPISNHLYFYWYRQILGQKVEFLVSFYNNEISEKSEIFDDQFSVERPDGSNFTLKIRSTKLEDSAMYFCASSGGKPGTNPSYNEQFFGPGTRLTVL.

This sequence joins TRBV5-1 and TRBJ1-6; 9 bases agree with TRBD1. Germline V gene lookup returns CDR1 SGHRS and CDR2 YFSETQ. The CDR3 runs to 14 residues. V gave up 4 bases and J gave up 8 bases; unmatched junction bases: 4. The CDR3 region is CASSRDRGDSPLHF. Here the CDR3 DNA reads TGCGCCAGCAGCCGAGACAGGGGGGATTCACCCCTCCACTTT.

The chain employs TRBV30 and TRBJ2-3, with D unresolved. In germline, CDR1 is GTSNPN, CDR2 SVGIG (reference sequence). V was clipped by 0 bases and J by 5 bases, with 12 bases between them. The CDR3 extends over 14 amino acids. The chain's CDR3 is CAWSVGRVRDTQYF. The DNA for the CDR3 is TGTGCCTGGAGTGTGGGTAGGGTTCGAGATACGCAGTATTTT. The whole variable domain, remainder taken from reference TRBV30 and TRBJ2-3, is SQTIHQWPATLVQPVGSPLSLECTVEGTSNPNLYWYRQAAGRGLQLLFYSVGIGQISSEVPQNLSASRPQDRQFILSSKKLLLSDSGFYLCAWSVGRVRDTQYFGPGTRLTVL.

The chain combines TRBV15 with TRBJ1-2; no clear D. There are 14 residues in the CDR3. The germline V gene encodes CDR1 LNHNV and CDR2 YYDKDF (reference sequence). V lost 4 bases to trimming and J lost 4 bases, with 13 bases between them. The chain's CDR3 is CATSKDRNLYGYTF. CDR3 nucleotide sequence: TGTGCCACCAGCAAGGACCGAAATCTCTATGGCTACACCTTC. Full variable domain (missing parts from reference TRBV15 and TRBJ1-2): DAMVIQNPRYQVTQFGKPVTLSCSQTLNHNVMYWYQQKSSQAPKLLFHYYDKDFNNEADTPDNFQSRRPNTSFCFLDIRSPGLGDTAMYLCATSKDRNLYGYTFGSGTRLTVV.

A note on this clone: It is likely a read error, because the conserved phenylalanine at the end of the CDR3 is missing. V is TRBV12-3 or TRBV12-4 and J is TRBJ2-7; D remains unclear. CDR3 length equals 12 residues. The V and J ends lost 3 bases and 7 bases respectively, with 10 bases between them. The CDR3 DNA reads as TGTGCCAGCAGTTTTGGGCTCTGGGAGCAGTACCTC. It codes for CASSFGLWEQYL.

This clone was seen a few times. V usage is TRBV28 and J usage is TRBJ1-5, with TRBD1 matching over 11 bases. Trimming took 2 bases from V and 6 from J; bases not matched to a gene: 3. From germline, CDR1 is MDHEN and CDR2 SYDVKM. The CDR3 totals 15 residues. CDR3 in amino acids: CASSLGTGGSQPQHF. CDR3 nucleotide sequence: TGTGCCAGCAGTTTAGGGACAGGGGGAAGTCAGCCCCAGCATTTT.

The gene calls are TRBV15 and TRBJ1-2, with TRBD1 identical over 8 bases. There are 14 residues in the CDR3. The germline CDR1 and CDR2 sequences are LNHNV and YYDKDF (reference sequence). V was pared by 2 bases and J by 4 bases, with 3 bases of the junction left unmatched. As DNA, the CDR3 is TGTGCCACCAGCAGACTCGACAGGGGCTATGGCTACACCTTC. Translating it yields CATSRLDRGYGYTF. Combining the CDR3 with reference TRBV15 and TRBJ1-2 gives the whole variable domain DAMVIQNPRYQVTQFGKPVTLSCSQTLNHNVMYWYQQKSSQAPKLLFHYYDKDFNNEADTPDNFQSRRPNTSFCFLDIRSPGLGDTAMYLCATSRLDRGYGYTFGSGTRLTVV.

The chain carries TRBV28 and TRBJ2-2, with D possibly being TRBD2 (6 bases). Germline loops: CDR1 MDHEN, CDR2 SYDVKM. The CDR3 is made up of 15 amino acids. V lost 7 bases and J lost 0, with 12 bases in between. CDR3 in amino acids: CASISGGTNTGELFF. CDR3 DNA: TGTGCCAGCATTTCTGGCGGGACGAACACCGGGGAGCTGTTTTTT.

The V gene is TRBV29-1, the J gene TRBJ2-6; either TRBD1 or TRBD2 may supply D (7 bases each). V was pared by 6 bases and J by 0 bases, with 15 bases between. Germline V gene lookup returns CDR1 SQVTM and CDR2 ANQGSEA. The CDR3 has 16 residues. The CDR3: CSVGRDSHSGANVLTF. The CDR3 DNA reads TGCAGCGTGGGGAGGGACAGCCACTCTGGGGCCAACGTCCTGACTTTC. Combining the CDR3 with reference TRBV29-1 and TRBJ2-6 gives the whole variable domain SAVISQKPSRDICQRGTSLTIQCQVDSQVTMMFWYRQQPGQSLTLIATANQGSEATYESGFVIDKFPISRPNLTFSTLTVSNMSPEDSSIYLCSVGRDSHSGANVLTFGAGSRLTVL.

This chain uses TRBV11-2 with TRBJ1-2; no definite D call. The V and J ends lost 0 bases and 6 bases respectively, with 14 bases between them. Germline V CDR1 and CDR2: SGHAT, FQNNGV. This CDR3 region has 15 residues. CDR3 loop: CASSLDRIGHDGYTF. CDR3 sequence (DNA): TGTGCCAGCAGCTTAGATCGGATCGGCCACGATGGCTACACCTTC.